This T cell receptor (beta chain) was retrieved from a study of identical twins' blood T cells. Overall study findings and caveats: Twin similarity might stem from environmental factors, not only genetics. Mainly, cloneset size products determined shared clonotypes, twins included.

The CDR3 loop spans 14 amino acids. From germline, CDR1 is SEHNR and CDR2 FQNEAQ (reference sequence). V dropped 3 bases and J dropped 10 bases, with 13 bases sitting between them. Each TCR cDNA library carried sample-specific barcodes on both ends. MiXCR, run by TCRdb on the 5' RACE reads, gives a single entry per CDR3 protein. Of fewer than 450,000 distinct CDR3 sequences detected, 28% appear once; the ten largest clones hold roughly 6.1%. On this clonotype: Antigen unknown.

Material for sequencing was PBMCs. The origin of this receptor is a woman between 18 and 55 years old in good health. The genes are TRBV7-9 and TRBJ1-6; D gene uncertain. The CDR3 DNA sequence: TGTGCCAGCAGCTTGTTCGGTAAAGACTCACCCCTCCACTTT. It encodes CASSLFGKDSPLHF.